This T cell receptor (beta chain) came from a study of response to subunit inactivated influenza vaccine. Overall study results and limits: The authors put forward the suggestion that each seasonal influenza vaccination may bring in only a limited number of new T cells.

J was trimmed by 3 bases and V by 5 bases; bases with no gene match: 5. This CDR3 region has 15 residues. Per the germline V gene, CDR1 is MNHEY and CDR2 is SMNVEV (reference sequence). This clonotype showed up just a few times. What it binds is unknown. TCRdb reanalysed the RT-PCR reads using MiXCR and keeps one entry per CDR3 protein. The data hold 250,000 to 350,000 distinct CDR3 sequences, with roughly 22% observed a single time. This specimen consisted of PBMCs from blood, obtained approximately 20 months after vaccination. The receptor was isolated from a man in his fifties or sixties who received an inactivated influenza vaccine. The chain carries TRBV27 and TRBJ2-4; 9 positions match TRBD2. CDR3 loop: CASSPRTSVKNIQYF. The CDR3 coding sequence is TGTGCCAGCAGTCCACGGACTAGCGTCAAAAACATTCAGTACTTC.